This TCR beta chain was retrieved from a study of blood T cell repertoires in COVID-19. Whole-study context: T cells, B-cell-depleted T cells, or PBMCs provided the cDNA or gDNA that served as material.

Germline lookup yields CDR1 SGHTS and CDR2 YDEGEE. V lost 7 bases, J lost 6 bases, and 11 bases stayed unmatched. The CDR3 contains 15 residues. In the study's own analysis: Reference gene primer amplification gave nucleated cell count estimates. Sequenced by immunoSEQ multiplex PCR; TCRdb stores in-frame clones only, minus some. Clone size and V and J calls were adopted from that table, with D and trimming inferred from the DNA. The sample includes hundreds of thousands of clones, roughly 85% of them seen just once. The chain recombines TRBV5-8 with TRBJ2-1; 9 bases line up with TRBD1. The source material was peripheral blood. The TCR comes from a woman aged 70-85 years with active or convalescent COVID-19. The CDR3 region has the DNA TGTGCCAGCGACTTTGGGGGACAGGGCTTCAATGAGCAGTTCTTC. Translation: CASDFGGQGFNEQFF.